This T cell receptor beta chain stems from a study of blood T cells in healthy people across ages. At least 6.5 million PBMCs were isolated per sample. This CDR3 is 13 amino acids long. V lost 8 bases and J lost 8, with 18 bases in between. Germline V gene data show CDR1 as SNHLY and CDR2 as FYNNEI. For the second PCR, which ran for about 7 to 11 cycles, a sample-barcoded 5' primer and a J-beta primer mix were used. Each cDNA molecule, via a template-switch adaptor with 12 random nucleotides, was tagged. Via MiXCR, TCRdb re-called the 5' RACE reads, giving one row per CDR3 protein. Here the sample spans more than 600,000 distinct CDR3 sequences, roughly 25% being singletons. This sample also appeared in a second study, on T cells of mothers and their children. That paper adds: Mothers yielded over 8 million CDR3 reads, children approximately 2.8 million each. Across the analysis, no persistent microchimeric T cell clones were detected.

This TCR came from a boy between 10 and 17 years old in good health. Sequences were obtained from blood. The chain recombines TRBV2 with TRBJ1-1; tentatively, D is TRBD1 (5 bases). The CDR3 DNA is TGTGCCAGCGATTCGAGGCAGGGCAAAGAAGCTTTCTTT. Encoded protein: CASDSRQGKEAFF.